The 7 T cell receptor beta chains below were found in one sample sequenced in a study of shared clonotypes between healthy human individuals. Generated by immunoSEQ multiplex PCR, the TCRdb table keeps only in-frame clones and is missing some. The table records more than 550,000 clones, around 77% of them present only once. Sequencing used memory CD4+ T cells sorted from blood. Subset described: CD45RA-negative fraction. The receptors were sampled from a woman in her 30s in good health.

The chain uses TRBV30 and TRBJ2-1; maybe TRBD2 (7 bases). The CDR3 length is 13 residues. V lost 5 bases and J lost 9, with 17 bases in between. CDR1 and CDR2 (germline): GTSNPN, SVGIG (reference sequence). CDR3 protein: CAWGNTGRGEQFF. The CDR3 coding sequence is TGTGCCTGGGGAAATACAGGGAGGGGTGAGCAGTTCTTC.

The CDR3: CASSVGFELNTEAFF. The CDR3 DNA sequence: TGTGCCAGCAGTGTTGGTTTTGAGTTGAACACTGAAGCTTTCTTT. The V and J genes are TRBV2 and TRBJ1-1; D unresolved. The V end was cut by 4 bases, the J end by 0 bases, with 12 bases between. The CDR3 totals 15 residues. Germline CDR1 is SNHLY and CDR2 is FYNNEI.

The chain carries TRBV27 and TRBJ2-3; 11 bases line up with TRBD1. Per the germline V gene, CDR1 is MNHEY and CDR2 is SMNVEV (reference sequence). There are 15 residues in the CDR3. The ends lost 6 bases at V and 5 bases at J; junction bases unmatched: 7. In DNA form, the CDR3 reads TGTGCCAGCAGCCCTGGACAGGGGGCGATAGATACGCAGTATTTT. Protein: CASSPGQGAIDTQYF.

This clone has a handful of counts. The chain is built from TRBV7-8 and TRBJ2-5; D remains unclear. V was cut by 6 bases and J by 1 base, with 15 bases left in between. The CDR3 consists of 15 residues. Germline-derived CDR1 and CDR2 are SGHVS and FQNEAQ. CDR3 DNA: TGTGCCAGCAGACCCGCCTGGGTCTCCCAAGAGACCCAGTACTTC. This sequence encodes CASRPAWVSQETQYF.

With respect to this clone: This specimen includes other DNA sequences encoding the same CDR3. This rearrangement joins TRBV19 to TRBJ1-2; D gene uncertain. Germline loops: CDR1 LNHDA, CDR2 SQIVND (reference sequence). The CDR3 runs to 13 residues. V was cut by 3 bases and J by 8 bases, with 13 bases left in between. CDR3 sequence (DNA): TGTGCCAGTAGTATGGAAGGGAGAGGCGGCTACACCTTC. Translated, it gives CASSMEGRGGYTF.

This chain connects TRBV11-2 to TRBJ1-2, with a possible D match to TRBD1 (6 bases). V shed 2 bases and J shed 3 bases, with 13 bases lying between them. The CDR3 runs to 15 residues. CDR1 SGHAT and CDR2 FQNNGV come from the germline V gene. In DNA, the CDR3 is TGTGCCAGCAGCTTAAAGAGGGGGGTAGACTATGGCTACACCTTC. This codes for CASSLKRGVDYGYTF.

The chain is built from TRBV11-3 and TRBJ2-1; 7 bases align to TRBD2. CDR3 length: 13 residues. Germline V lookup: CDR1 SGHNT, CDR2 YENEEA. Unmatched junction bases numbered 4, after V lost 5 bases and J lost 6 bases. The CDR3 DNA follows: TGTGCCAGCAGCCCGCGGACTAGCAATGAGCAGTTCTTC. Amino acids: CASSPRTSNEQFF.